This T cell receptor beta chain was obtained from a study of cytomegalovirus exposure and HLA in healthy donors. Whole-study findings and limits: In an earlier analysis, in some 500 donors, most V segments appeared productive either ~87% or ~30% of the time.

CDR1 is SQVTM and CDR2 is ANQGSEA in the germline V gene. Deletions cut 3 bases from V and 0 bases from J, with 9 bases between. This CDR3 contains 14 residues. Researchers ran the PCR with 60 Vbeta and 13 Jbeta primers. Produced via immunoSEQ multiplex PCR; TCRdb's table is partial and in-frame only. This table holds about 50,000 clones, around four fifths found once. Remarks on this clone: Its antigen remains unidentified.

Sequencing was carried out using PBMCs. The V call is TRBV29-1, the J call TRBJ1-3; D gene uncertain. This TCR derives from a man aged 25-40 years in good health and CMV-seronegative. CDR3 in DNA: TGCAGCGTTGACGACGGGGACTCTGGAAACACCATATATTTT. This translates into CSVDDGDSGNTIYF. The complete variable domain, with remaining parts taken from reference TRBV29-1 and TRBJ1-3, reads SAVISQKPSRDICQRGTSLTIQCQVDSQVTMMFWYRQQPGQSLTLIATANQGSEATYESGFVIDKFPISRPNLTFSTLTVSNMSPEDSSIYLCSVDDGDSGNTIYFGEGSWLTVV.